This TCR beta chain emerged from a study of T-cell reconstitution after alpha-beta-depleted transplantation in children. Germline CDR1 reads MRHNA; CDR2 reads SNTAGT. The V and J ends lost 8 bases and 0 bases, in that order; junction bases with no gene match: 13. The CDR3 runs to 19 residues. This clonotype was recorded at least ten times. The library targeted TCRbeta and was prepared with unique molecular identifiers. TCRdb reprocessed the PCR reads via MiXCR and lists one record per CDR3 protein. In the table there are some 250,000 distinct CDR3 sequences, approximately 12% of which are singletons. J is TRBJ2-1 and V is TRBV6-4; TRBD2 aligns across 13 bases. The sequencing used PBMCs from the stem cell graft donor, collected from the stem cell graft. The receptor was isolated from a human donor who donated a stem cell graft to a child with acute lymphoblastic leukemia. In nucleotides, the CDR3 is TGTGCCAGCTTTACCCGTCTACTAGCGGGAGGGAGCTCCTACAATGAGCAGTTCTTC. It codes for CASFTRLLAGGSSYNEQFF.